These 17 T cell receptor beta chains were all obtained from the same sample, sequenced in a study of cytomegalovirus exposure and HLA in healthy donors (TCRdb year 2017). The protocol used for the library was the immunoSEQ multiplex PCR assay. The multiplex PCR relied on a mix of 60 forward primers for TCR Vbeta segments and 13 reverse primers for TCR Jbeta segments. The source is immuneACCESS, and TCRdb retained only in-frame sequences with V and J called. Part of the clones is not carried over; for the studies checked, unresolved V genes explain less than half of this, and the remainder is unexplained. The sample profile shows about 150,000 clones; 80% of them were found once. The ten biggest clones cover 10% to 15% of the sample. The sequenced sample was PBMCs. The receptors come from a young man in good health and CMV-seropositive.

This clone has just a few counts. The V gene is TRBV9, the J gene TRBJ2-7; 9 bases align to TRBD2. CDR3 length: 15 amino acids. With V trimmed by 0 bases and J by 7 bases, 8 bases remained unmatched. Looked up from germline, CDR1 is SGDLS and CDR2 is YYNGEE. The CDR3 bases are TGTGCCAGCAGCGTAGAGGTAGCGGGAGTAAAGGAGCAGTACTTC. Amino acid sequence: CASSVEVAGVKEQYF.

This chain joins TRBV15 and TRBJ1-4; D perhaps matches TRBD1 (6 bases). Germline V gene lookup returns CDR1 LNHNV and CDR2 YYDKDF (reference sequence). This CDR3 spans 14 amino acids. V lost 9 bases to trimming and J lost 3 bases, with 14 bases between them. The DNA for the CDR3 is TGTGCCACTAGTCGGGGGGCAGCTAATGAAAAACTGTTTTTT. Its protein is CATSRGAANEKLFF.

The chain uses TRBV11-1 and TRBJ2-7; 8 nucleotides align to TRBD1. V lost 4 bases to trimming and J lost 3 bases; unmatched junction nucleotides: 8. Germline V lookup: CDR1 SGHAT, CDR2 FQDESV (reference sequence). The CDR3 has 15 residues. The CDR3 nucleotides read TGTGCCAGCAGCTCTCCCACAGGGGGAGACTACGAGCAGTACTTC. Its protein is CASSSPTGGDYEQYF.

This clone was seen a few times. This sequence joins TRBV9 and TRBJ1-1; no firm D call. Germline loops: CDR1 SGDLS, CDR2 YYNGEE. The V and J ends lost 0 bases and 0 bases respectively, with 6 bases between them. There are 14 residues in the CDR3. In DNA, the CDR3 is TGTGCCAGCAGCGTAGGGCTGATGAACACTGAAGCTTTCTTT. Encoded protein: CASSVGLMNTEAFF.

The chain joins TRBV7-9 to TRBJ2-3; possibly TRBD1 for D (6 bases). Trimming stripped 2 bases from V and 1 base from J, with 10 bases between. Germline V gene data show CDR1 as SEHNR and CDR2 as FQNEAQ (reference sequence). The CDR3 is 15 amino acids. The CDR3 spells CASSLSEGGTDTQYF. The CDR3 DNA reads as TGTGCCAGCAGCTTATCAGAGGGGGGCACAGATACGCAGTATTTT.

CDR3 in amino acids: CASSLAGGGHGYTF. CDR3 coding DNA: TGCGCCAGCAGCTTGGCAGGGGGCGGGCATGGCTACACCTTC. The V call is TRBV5-1, the J call TRBJ1-2; 8 bases agree with TRBD1. CDR1 is SGHRS, CDR2 YFSETQ, per germline. This CDR3 has 14 amino acids. The J segment lost 6 bases and the V segment lost 0 bases, leaving 4 bases of the junction unmatched.

This clone was seen a few times. The chain couples TRBV19 to TRBJ2-2, with 7 nucleotides matching TRBD2. J lost 5 bases, V lost 0 bases, and 9 bases had no gene match. The CDR3 loop spans 17 amino acids. Germline V gives CDR1 LNHDA, CDR2 SQIVND (reference sequence). For the CDR3, the DNA is TGTGCCAGTAGTATAGATCCGGTGGGAGGGCGGACCGGGGAGCTGTTTTTT. Translated, it gives CASSIDPVGGRTGELFF.

The chain links TRBV5-4 to TRBJ1-3, with TRBD1 as a possible D gene (6 bases). There are 16 residues in the CDR3. Per germline, CDR1 SGHNT and CDR2 YYREEE (reference sequence). Trimming removed 0 bases from V and 1 base from J, with 11 bases in between. As DNA, the CDR3 is TGTGCCAGCAGCTTGGGAGGGGGTAAATCTGGAAACACCATATATTTT. Its translation is CASSLGGGKSGNTIYF.

This chain joins TRBV10-2 and TRBJ2-5; 12 nucleotides agree with TRBD2. The CDR3 is 14 amino acids. J gave up 4 bases and V 6 bases, and 3 bases lay outside the gene matches. The V gene's germline CDR1 is WSHSY and CDR2 SAAADI. DNA for the CDR3: TGCGCCAGCAGATTGACTAGCGGGAGAGAGACCCAGTACTTC. As protein: CASRLTSGRETQYF.

The rearrangement joins TRBV5-1 to TRBJ2-7; 11 positions agree with TRBD2. CDR3 size: 16 residues. Germline V gives CDR1 SGHRS, CDR2 YFSETQ. The J segment lost 6 bases and the V segment lost 3 bases, leaving 11 bases of the junction unmatched. Written as DNA, the CDR3 is TGCGCCAGCAGCTATTGGGGGACTAGCGGTTTCGGCGAGCAGTACTTC. This codes for CASSYWGTSGFGEQYF. Combining the CDR3 with reference TRBV5-1 and TRBJ2-7 gives the whole variable domain KAGVTQTPRYLIKTRGQQVTLSCSPISGHRSVSWYQQTPGQGLQFLFEYFSETQRNKGNFPGRFSGRQFSNSRSEMNVSTLELGDSALYLCASSYWGTSGFGEQYFGPGTRLTVT.

This clone was detected only a few times. V usage is TRBV6-6 and J usage is TRBJ2-3, with TRBD1 matching 12 bases. The V segment lost 7 bases and the J segment 3 bases; nucleotides outside the gene matches: 5. The CDR3 totals 15 residues. Germline V gives CDR1 MNHNY, CDR2 SVGAGI (reference sequence). In DNA form, the CDR3 reads TGTGCCAGCAAAACGGGACAGGGGGCAACAGATACGCAGTATTTT. It yields the protein CASKTGQGATDTQYF.

The chain joins TRBV5-1 to TRBJ1-1; D perhaps matches TRBD1 (6 bases). V was pared by 4 bases and J by 3 bases, with 16 bases between. Germline V CDR1 and CDR2: SGHRS, YFSETQ. This CDR3 has 15 amino acids. Here the CDR3 DNA reads TGCGCCAGCAGCGCTACAGGGACCCACGACACTGAAGCTTTCTTT. Translation: CASSATGTHDTEAFF.

The V gene is TRBV7-3, the J gene TRBJ2-3; possible D gene TRBD2, 5 bases. The CDR3 length is 16 residues. Between the trimmed V and J ends, which lost 2 bases and 1 base, there was a span of 13 bases. Germline CDR1 is SGHTA and CDR2 is FQGTGA. Written as DNA, the CDR3 is TGTGCCAGCAGCTTATCTCTTGATAGCGGCACAGATACGCAGTATTTT. It yields the protein CASSLSLDSGTDTQYF.

The gene calls are TRBV5-5 and TRBJ2-7; 8 bases fit TRBD2. Looked up from germline, CDR1 is SGHKS and CDR2 is YYEKEE (reference sequence). The trim removed 2 bases at V and 2 bases at J, leaving 3 bases unmatched. The CDR3 consists of 14 residues. This CDR3 is CASSFRGGPYEQYF. CDR3 sequence (DNA): TGTGCCAGCAGCTTCCGGGGGGGTCCCTACGAGCAGTACTTC.

The V gene is TRBV27, the J gene TRBJ1-5; D is unresolved. Germline CDR1 MNHEY, CDR2 SMNVEV (reference sequence). Deletions cut 6 bases from V and 4 bases from J, with 10 bases between. This CDR3 spans 13 amino acids. CDR3 sequence (DNA): TGTGCCAGCAGGGCCACAGAGAATCAGCCCCAGCATTTT. Its translation: CASRATENQPQHF.

The chain uses TRBV5-1 and TRBJ2-1, with 7 bases aligning to TRBD2. CDR3 length equals 17 residues. V lost 1 base, J lost 7 bases, and 14 bases stayed unmatched. Germline V gives CDR1 SGHRS, CDR2 YFSETQ. Written as DNA, the CDR3 is TGCGCCAGCAGCTTGAACCCGGCGGGAGTTGATTTAAATGAGCAGTTCTTC. It specifies CASSLNPAGVDLNEQFF.

The chain combines TRBV9 with TRBJ2-2, with 9 bases matching TRBD1. This CDR3 comprises 18 residues. Germline V gives CDR1 SGDLS, CDR2 YYNGEE. V trimming: 1 base; J trimming: 6 bases; junction bases outside the gene matches: 13. The DNA of the CDR3 is TGTGCCAGCAGCGTATCTTCTGGACAGGGGATATTCGCCGGGGAGCTGTTTTTT. This gives the protein CASSVSSGQGIFAGELFF.